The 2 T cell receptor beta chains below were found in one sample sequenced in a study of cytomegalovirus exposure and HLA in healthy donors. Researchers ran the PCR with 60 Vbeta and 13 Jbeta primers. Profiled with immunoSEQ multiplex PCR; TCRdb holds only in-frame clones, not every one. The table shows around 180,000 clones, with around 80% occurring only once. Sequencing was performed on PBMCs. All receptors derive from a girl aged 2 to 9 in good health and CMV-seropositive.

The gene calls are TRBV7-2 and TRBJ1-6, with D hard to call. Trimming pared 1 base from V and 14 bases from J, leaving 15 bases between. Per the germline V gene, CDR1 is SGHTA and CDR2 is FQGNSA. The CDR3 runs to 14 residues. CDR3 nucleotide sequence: TGTGCCAGCAGCTTAGAGATTGGAGATCGGGCCCTCCACTTT. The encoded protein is CASSLEIGDRALHF. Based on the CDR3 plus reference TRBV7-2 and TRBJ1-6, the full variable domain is GAGVSQSPSNKVTEKGKDVELRCDPISGHTALYWYRQSLGQGLEFLIYFQGNSAPDKSGLPSDRFSAERTGGSVSTLTIQRTQQEDSAVYLCASSLEIGDRALHFGNGTRLTVT.

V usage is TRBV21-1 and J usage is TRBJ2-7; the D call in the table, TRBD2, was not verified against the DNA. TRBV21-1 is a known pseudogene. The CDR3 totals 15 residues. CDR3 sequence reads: CASSTREVFSYEQYF. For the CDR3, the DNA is TGTGCCAGCAGCACCCGGGAAGTCTTCTCCTACGAGCAGTACTTC.